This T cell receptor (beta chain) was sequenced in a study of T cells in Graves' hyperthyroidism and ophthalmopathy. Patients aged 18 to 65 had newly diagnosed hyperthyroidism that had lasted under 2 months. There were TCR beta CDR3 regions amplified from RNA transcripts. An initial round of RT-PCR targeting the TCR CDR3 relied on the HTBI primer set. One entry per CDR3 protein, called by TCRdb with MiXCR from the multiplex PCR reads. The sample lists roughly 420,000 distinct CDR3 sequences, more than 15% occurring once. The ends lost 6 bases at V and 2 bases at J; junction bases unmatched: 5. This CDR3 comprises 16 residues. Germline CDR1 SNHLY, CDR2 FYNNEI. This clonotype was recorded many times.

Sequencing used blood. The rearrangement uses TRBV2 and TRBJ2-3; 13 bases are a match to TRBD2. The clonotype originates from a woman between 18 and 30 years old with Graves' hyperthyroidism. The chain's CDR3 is CASRGGLAGYTDTQYF. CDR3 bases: TGTGCCAGCAGAGGGGGACTAGCGGGATACACAGATACGCAGTATTTT.